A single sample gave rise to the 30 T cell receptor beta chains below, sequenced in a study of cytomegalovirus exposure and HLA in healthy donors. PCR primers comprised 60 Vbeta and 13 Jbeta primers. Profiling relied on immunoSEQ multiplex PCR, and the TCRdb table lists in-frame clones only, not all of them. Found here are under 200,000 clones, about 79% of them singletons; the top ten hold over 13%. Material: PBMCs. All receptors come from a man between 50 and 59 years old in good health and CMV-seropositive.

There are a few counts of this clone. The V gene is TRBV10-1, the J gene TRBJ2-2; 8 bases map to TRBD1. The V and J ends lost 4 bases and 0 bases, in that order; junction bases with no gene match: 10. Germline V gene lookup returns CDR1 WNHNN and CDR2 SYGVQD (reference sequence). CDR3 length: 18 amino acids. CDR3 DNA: TGCGCCAGCAGTGTCGGGGACAGGTTCCTCCCGAACACCGGGGAGCTGTTTTTT. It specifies CASSVGDRFLPNTGELFF.

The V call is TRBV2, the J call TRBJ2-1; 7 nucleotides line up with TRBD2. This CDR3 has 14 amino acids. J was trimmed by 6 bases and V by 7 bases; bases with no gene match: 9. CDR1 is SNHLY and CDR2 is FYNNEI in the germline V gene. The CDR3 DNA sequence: TGTGCCAGCAAGCGACTAGCAGGAGGCAATGAGCAGTTCTTC. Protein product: CASKRLAGGNEQFF.

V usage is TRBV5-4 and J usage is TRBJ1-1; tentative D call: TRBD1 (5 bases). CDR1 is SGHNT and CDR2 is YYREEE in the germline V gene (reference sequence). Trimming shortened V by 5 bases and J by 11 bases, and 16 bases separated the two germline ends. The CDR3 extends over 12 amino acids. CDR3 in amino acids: CASSPEGGGAFF. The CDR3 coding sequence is TGTGCCAGCAGTCCAGAAGGCGGGGGGGCTTTCTTT.

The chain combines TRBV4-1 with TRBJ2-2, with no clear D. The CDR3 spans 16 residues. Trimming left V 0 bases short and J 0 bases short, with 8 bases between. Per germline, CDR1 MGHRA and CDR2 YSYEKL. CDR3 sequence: CASSQEGRSNTGELFF. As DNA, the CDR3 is TGCGCCAGCAGCCAAGAGGGCCGATCGAACACCGGGGAGCTGTTTTTT.

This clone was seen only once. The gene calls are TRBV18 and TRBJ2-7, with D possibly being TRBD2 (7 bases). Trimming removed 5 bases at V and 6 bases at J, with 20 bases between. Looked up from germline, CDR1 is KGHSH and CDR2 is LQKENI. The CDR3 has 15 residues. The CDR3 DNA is TGTGCCAGCTCAGGAGAACGGGGGGCAACTATCGAGCAGTACGTC. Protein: CASSGERGATIEQYV.

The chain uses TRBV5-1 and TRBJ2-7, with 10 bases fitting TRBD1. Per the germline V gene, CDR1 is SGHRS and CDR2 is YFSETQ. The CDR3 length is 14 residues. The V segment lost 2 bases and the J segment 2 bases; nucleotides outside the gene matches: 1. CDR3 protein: CASSLGTGAYEQYV. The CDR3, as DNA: TGCGCCAGCAGCTTAGGGACAGGGGCCTACGAGCAGTACGTC.

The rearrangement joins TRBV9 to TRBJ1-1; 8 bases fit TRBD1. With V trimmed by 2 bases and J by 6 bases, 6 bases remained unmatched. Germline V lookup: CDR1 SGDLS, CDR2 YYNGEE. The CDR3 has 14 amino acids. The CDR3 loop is CASSVTQTGAEAFF. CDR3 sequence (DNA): TGTGCCAGCAGCGTCACACAGACAGGGGCTGAAGCTTTCTTT.

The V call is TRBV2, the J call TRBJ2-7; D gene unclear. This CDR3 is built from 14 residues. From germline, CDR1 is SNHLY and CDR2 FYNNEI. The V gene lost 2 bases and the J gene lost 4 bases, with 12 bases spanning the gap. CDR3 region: CASSETRREYEQYV. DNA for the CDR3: TGTGCCAGCAGTGAAACCCGGAGAGAGTACGAGCAGTACGTC.

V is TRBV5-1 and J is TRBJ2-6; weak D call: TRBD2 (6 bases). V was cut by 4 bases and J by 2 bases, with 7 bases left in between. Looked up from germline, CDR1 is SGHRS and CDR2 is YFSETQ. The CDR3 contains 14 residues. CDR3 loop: CASSGGTGANVLTF. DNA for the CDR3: TGCGCCAGCAGCGGAGGGACTGGGGCCAACGTCCTGACTTTC. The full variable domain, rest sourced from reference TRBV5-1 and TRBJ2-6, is KAGVTQTPRYLIKTRGQQVTLSCSPISGHRSVSWYQQTPGQGLQFLFEYFSETQRNKGNFPGRFSGRQFSNSRSEMNVSTLELGDSALYLCASSGGTGANVLTFGAGSRLTVL.

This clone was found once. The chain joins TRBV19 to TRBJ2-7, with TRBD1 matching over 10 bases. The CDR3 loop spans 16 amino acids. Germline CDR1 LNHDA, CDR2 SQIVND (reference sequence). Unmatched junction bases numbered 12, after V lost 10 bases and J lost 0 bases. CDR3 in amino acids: CATSQAGTGASYEQYF. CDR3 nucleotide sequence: TGTGCCACTTCTCAAGCCGGGACAGGGGCCTCCTACGAGCAGTACTTC.

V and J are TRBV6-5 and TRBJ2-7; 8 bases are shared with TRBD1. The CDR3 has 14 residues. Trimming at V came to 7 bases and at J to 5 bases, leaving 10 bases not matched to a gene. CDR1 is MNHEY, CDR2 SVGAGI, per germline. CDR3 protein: CASTAGTGWHEQYF. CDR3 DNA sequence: TGTGCCAGCACCGCCGGGACAGGCTGGCACGAGCAGTACTTC.

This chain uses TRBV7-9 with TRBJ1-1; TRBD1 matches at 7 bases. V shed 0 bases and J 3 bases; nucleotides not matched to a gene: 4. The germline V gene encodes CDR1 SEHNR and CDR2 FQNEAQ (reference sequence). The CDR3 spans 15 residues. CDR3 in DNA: TGTGCCAGCAGCTTAGCAGGGGGCAGCCACACTGAAGCTTTCTTT. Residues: CASSLAGGSHTEAFF.

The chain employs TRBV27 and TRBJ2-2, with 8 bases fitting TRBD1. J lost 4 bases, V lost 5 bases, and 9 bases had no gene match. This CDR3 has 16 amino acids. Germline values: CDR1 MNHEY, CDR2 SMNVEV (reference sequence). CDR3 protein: CASSPQGVALTGELFF. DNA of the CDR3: TGTGCCAGCAGTCCACAGGGGGTGGCCCTCACCGGGGAGCTGTTTTTT.

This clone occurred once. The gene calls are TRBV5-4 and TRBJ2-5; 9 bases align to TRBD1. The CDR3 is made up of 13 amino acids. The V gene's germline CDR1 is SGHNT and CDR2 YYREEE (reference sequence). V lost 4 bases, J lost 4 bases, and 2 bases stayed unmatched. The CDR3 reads CASSRDRAETQYF. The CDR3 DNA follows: TGTGCCAGCAGCCGGGACAGGGCAGAGACCCAGTACTTC.

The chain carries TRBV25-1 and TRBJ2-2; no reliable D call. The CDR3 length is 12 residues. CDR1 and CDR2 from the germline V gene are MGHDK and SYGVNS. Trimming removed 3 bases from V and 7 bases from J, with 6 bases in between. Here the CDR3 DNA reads TGTGCCAGCAGTGATCCCTACGGGGAGCTGTTTTTT. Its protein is CASSDPYGELFF.

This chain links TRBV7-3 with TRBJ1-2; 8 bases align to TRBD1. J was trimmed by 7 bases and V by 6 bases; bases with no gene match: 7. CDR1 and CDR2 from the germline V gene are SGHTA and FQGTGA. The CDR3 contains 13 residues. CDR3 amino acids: CASRPGQEGGYTF. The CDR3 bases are TGTGCCAGCAGGCCGGGACAGGAGGGTGGCTACACCTTC.

This chain's CDR3 is CATSSRTSRLQHF. In DNA form, the CDR3 reads TGTGCCACCAGCAGTCGGACAAGTCGGCTCCAGCATTTT. V is TRBV15 and J is TRBJ1-5; D perhaps matches TRBD1 (5 bases). Trimming cost V 3 bases and J 12 bases, with 15 bases left between them. There are 13 residues in the CDR3. Germline V gives CDR1 LNHNV, CDR2 YYDKDF (reference sequence).

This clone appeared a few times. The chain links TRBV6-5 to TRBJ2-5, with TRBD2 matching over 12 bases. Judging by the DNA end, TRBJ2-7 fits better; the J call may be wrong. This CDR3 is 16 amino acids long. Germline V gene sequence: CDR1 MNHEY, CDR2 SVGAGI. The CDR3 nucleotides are TGTGCCAGCAGTTACTCTCTAGCGGGGGGGCTCTACGAGCAGTACTTC. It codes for CASSYSLAGGLYEQYF.

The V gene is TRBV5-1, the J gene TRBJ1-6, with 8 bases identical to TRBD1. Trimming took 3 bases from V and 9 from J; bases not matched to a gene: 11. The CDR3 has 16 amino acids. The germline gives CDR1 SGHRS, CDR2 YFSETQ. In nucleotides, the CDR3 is TGCGCCAGCAGCTCCGGGACAGGACGGTCGGGTTCACCCCTCCACTTT. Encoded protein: CASSSGTGRSGSPLHF.

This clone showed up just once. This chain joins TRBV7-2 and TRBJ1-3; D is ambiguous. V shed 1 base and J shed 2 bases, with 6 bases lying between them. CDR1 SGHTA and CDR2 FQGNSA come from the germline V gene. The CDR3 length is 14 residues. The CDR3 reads CASSLDPPGNTIYF. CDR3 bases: TGTGCCAGCAGCTTAGATCCTCCTGGAAACACCATATATTTT.

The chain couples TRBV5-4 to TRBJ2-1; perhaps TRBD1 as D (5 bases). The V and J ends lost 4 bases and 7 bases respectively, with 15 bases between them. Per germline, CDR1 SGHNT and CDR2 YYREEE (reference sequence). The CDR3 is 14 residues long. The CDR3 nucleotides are TGTGCCAGCAGCCAGGGCACGGCGAAAAATGAGCAGTTCTTC. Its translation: CASSQGTAKNEQFF.

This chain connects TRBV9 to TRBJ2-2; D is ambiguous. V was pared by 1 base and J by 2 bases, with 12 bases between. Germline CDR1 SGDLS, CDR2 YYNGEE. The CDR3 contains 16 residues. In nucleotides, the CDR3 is TGTGCCAGCAGCGTAAAACCCCAACAAAACACCGGGGAGCTGTTTTTT. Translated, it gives CASSVKPQQNTGELFF.

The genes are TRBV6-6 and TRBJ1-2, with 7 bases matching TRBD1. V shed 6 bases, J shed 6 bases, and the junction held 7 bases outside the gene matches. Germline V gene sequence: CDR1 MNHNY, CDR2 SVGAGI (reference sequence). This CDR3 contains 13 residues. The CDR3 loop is CASSPDRDHGYTF. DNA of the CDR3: TGTGCCAGCAGCCCCGACAGGGATCATGGCTACACCTTC.

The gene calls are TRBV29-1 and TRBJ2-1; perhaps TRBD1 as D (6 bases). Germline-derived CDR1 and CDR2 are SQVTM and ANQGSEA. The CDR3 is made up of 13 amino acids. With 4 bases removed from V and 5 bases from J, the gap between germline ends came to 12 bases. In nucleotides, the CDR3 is TGCAGCGTTGGCAGGGGAATGAACAATGAGCAGTTCTTC. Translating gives CSVGRGMNNEQFF.

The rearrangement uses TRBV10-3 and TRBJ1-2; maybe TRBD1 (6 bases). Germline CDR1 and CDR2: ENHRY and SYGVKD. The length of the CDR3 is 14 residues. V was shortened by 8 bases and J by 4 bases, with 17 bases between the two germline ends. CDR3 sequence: CAIRFTQGFYGYTF. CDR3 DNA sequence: TGTGCCATCCGTTTCACACAGGGATTCTATGGCTACACCTTC.

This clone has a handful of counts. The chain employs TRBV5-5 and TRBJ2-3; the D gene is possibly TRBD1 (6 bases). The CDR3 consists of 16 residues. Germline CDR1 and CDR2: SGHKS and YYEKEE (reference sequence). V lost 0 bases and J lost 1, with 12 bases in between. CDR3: CASSLGRAGGTDTQYF. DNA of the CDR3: TGTGCCAGCAGCTTGGGAAGGGCAGGGGGCACAGATACGCAGTATTTT.

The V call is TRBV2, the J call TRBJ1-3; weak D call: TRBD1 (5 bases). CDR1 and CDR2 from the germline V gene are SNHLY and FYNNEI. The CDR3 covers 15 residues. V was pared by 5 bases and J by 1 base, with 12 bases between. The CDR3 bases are TGTGCCAGCAGTCGCCAGGGAAGGTCTGGAAACACCATATATTTT. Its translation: CASSRQGRSGNTIYF.

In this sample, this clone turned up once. CDR3 sequence reads: CASRNGGAANEQFF. The CDR3 coding sequence is TGCGCCAGCAGGAACGGGGGGGCGGCAAATGAGCAGTTCTTC. The chain joins TRBV5-1 to TRBJ2-1, with 8 bases matching TRBD2. Germline V gives CDR1 SGHRS, CDR2 YFSETQ. V lost 5 bases and J lost 7; bases outside the gene matches: 8. The length of the CDR3 is 14 residues.

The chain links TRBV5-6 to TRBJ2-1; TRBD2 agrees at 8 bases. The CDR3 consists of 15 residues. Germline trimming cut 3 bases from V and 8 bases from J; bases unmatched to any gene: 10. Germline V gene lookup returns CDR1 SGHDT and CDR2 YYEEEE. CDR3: CASSSFPGGIDEQFF. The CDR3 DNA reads TGTGCCAGCAGCTCCTTCCCGGGGGGGATCGATGAGCAGTTCTTC.

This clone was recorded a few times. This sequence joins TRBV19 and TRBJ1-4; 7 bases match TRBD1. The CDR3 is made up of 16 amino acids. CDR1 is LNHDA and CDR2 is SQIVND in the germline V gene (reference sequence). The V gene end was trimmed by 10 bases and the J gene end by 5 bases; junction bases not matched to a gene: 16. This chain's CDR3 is CATSYMKTGSNEKLFF. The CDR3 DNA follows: TGTGCCACTTCTTACATGAAGACAGGGTCGAATGAAAAACTGTTTTTT.